A single sample is the source of the 14 T cell receptor beta chains below, sequenced in a study of shared clonotypes between healthy human individuals (dated by TCRdb to between 2020 and 2021). Library preparation employed the immunoSEQ multiplex PCR assay. Entries here come from immuneACCESS through TCRdb and include only in-frame sequences with V and J called. Some clones fail to appear in such tables; in the studies checked, an unresolved V gene covers under half of the shortfall, and the cause of the remainder is unknown. This sample has some 320,000 clones in its table, and about nine tenths of those were observed once. In total, the top ten clones hold roughly 16% of the sample. The source material was memory CD8+ T cells sorted from blood. What the cell subset or site label conveys for this sample: CD45RO+ cells pooled with CCR7-negative TemRA cells. The receptors derive from a man aged 18-30 years in good health.

The chain joins TRBV5-6 to TRBJ1-1; TRBD1 might be the D (6 bases). There are 14 residues in the CDR3. The V end lost 0 bases, the J end lost 6 bases, and 12 bases lay between the germline ends. Germline CDR1 is SGHDT and CDR2 is YYEEEE. The CDR3 region is CASSLETGSSEAFF. The CDR3 coding sequence is TGTGCCAGCAGCTTGGAGACAGGCTCTTCTGAAGCTTTCTTT.

The genes are TRBV5-1 and TRBJ2-7; 8 nucleotides agree with TRBD2. This CDR3 region has 15 residues. Trimming cost V 1 base and J 0 bases; bases outside gene matches: 3. Germline assignment: CDR1 SGHRS and CDR2 YFSETQ. This chain's CDR3 is CASSLRGLGSYEQYF. Here the CDR3 DNA reads TGCGCCAGCAGCTTGAGGGGACTAGGCTCCTACGAGCAGTACTTC. Variable domain in full (rest from reference TRBV5-1 and TRBJ2-7): KAGVTQTPRYLIKTRGQQVTLSCSPISGHRSVSWYQQTPGQGLQFLFEYFSETQRNKGNFPGRFSGRQFSNSRSEMNVSTLELGDSALYLCASSLRGLGSYEQYFGPGTRLTVT.

This clone was picked up one time. The V and J genes are TRBV7-2 and TRBJ1-5; D not resolved. CDR3 length: 15 residues. From germline, CDR1 is SGHTA and CDR2 FQGNSA. V shed 5 bases and J shed 0 bases, with 11 bases lying between them. The DNA for the CDR3 is TGTGCCAGCAGCCCCCGTGGGCATAGCAATCAGCCCCAGCATTTT. This translates into CASSPRGHSNQPQHF.

This chain connects TRBV6-1 to TRBJ2-5, with TRBD1 as a possible D gene (6 bases). The V and J ends lost 1 base and 3 bases respectively, with 18 bases between them. Per the germline V gene, CDR1 is MNHNS and CDR2 is SASEGT. The CDR3 is 17 residues long. CDR3 coding DNA: TGTGCCAGCAGTGAAGGTTCCTTCGTGTCAGGGGAAGAGACCCAGTACTTC. It codes for CASSEGSFVSGEETQYF.

The V gene is TRBV7-8, the J gene TRBJ2-3, with 7 bases matching TRBD2. The CDR3 runs 18 residues. CDR1 and CDR2 (germline): SGHVS, FQNEAQ. V shed 5 bases and J 5 bases; nucleotides not matched to a gene: 19. The CDR3 loop is CASSQPLLWEGHGDTQYF. The CDR3 nucleotides are TGTGCCAGCAGCCAACCTTTATTGTGGGAGGGCCACGGAGATACGCAGTATTTT.

The chain uses TRBV13 and TRBJ2-7; D is possibly TRBD2 (5 bases). CDR1 is PRHDT and CDR2 is FYEKMQ in the germline V gene (reference sequence). Between the trimmed V and J ends, which lost 5 bases and 5 bases, there was a span of 16 bases. There are 14 residues in the CDR3. CDR3 loop: CASSPGYPPNEQYF. The CDR3 DNA reads as TGTGCCAGCAGCCCGGGATACCCTCCTAACGAGCAGTACTTC. The full variable domain, its missing parts supplied by reference TRBV13 and TRBJ2-7, is AAGVIQSPRHLIKEKRETATLKCYPIPRHDTVYWYQQGPGQDPQFLISFYEKMQSDKGSIPDRFSAQQFSDYHSELNMSSLELGDSALYFCASSPGYPPNEQYFGPGTRLTVT.

V is TRBV6-1 and J is TRBJ2-7; weak D call: TRBD1 (6 bases). Per the germline V gene, CDR1 is MNHNS and CDR2 is SASEGT. Trimming removed 3 bases from V and 4 bases from J, with 10 bases in between. The CDR3 covers 13 residues. In DNA form, the CDR3 reads TGTGCCAGCAGTGAGGGGGCGCGATACGAGCAGTACTTC. Its protein product is CASSEGARYEQYF.

The chain has TRBV18 and TRBJ1-2; no reliable D call. Trimming removed 3 bases from V and 2 bases from J, with 10 bases in between. This CDR3 spans 14 amino acids. Germline CDR1 KGHSH, CDR2 LQKENI. CDR3 nucleotides: TGTGCCAGCTCACCTACGAGACGGAACTATGGCTACACCTTC. It specifies CASSPTRRNYGYTF.

This chain uses TRBV7-9 with TRBJ2-1, with D tentatively TRBD2 (7 bases). V lost 6 bases and J 8 bases, leaving 17 bases between the germline ends. This CDR3 has 14 amino acids. Per germline, CDR1 SEHNR and CDR2 FQNEAQ (reference sequence). In nucleotides, the CDR3 is TGTGCCAGCAGAGCCGAAGGGGGAGGGGATGAGCAGTTCTTC. Encoded protein: CASRAEGGGDEQFF.

The gene calls are TRBV25-1 and TRBJ2-7; D is uncertain. CDR1 MGHDK and CDR2 SYGVNS come from the germline V gene. The ends were cut back, 0 bases at V and 2 bases at J, with 8 bases in the middle. This CDR3 contains 14 residues. The CDR3 DNA follows: TGTGCCAGCAGTGAATATTTCGGGCCCTACGAGCAGTACTTC. It encodes CASSEYFGPYEQYF.

The chain couples TRBV6-5 to TRBJ1-2; D may be TRBD1 (6 bases). V was shortened by 5 bases and J by 8 bases, with 15 bases between the two germline ends. This CDR3 comprises 13 residues. Germline CDR1 is MNHEY and CDR2 is SVGAGI. The CDR3 region has the DNA TGTGCCAGCAGTGGGACATTTGGCCAAGGCTACACCTTC. Amino acid sequence: CASSGTFGQGYTF.

This clone was observed once. The J gene is TRBJ2-7, the V gene TRBV11-2; perhaps TRBD1 as D (6 bases). CDR3 size: 12 residues. Trimming removed 6 bases at V and 4 bases at J, with 10 bases between. Germline V gene lookup returns CDR1 SGHAT and CDR2 FQNNGV. The CDR3 reads CASRAQGYEQYF. The CDR3 bases are TGTGCCAGCAGGGCCCAGGGGTACGAGCAGTACTTC.

The chain is built from TRBV6-6 and TRBJ2-7; no clear D. Trimming pared 8 bases from V and 3 bases from J, leaving 8 bases between. CDR3 length: 11 amino acids. Germline V gives CDR1 MNHNY, CDR2 SVGAGI (reference sequence). This CDR3 reads CASQSNYEQYF. DNA of the CDR3: TGTGCCAGCCAATCAAACTACGAGCAGTACTTC.

The rearrangement uses TRBV4-1 and TRBJ1-1; D not certain. This CDR3 spans 17 amino acids. Germline CDR1 is MGHRA and CDR2 is YSYEKL. Trimming cost V 2 bases and J 0 bases, with 16 bases left between them. CDR3 sequence reads: CASSQRVGRAMNTEAFF. In DNA, the CDR3 is TGCGCCAGCAGCCAAAGGGTTGGGCGGGCCATGAACACTGAAGCTTTCTTT.